Following are 27 T cell receptor beta chains from one sample sequenced in a study of T cells in Graves' hyperthyroidism and ophthalmopathy. There were TCR beta CDR3 regions amplified from RNA transcripts. The HTBI primer set drove a first-round RT-PCR of the TCR CDR3. TCRdb re-analysed the multiplex PCR reads in MiXCR, keeping a single row per CDR3 protein. The profile covers 550,000 to 600,000 distinct CDR3 sequences, with about half appearing a single time and roughly 19% taken by the ten largest. Sample: peripheral blood or thyroid tissue (not recorded which). Receptor source: an adult woman with Graves' disease, either hyperthyroidism or ophthalmopathy (not recorded which).

This clonotype was detected ten times or more. V is TRBV6-5 and J is TRBJ1-5, with D perhaps matching TRBD1 (5 bases). The germline V gene encodes CDR1 MNHEY and CDR2 SVGAGI. With 6 bases removed from V and 6 bases from J, the gap between germline ends came to 18 bases. This CDR3 region has 15 residues. CDR3 DNA sequence: TGTGCCAGCAGCCCCGCCCCGACAGTGGGTCAGCCCCAGCATTTT. Translating it yields CASSPAPTVGQPQHF.

V usage is TRBV7-2 and J usage is TRBJ1-2, with D possibly TRBD1 on 6 matching bases. V lost 5 bases to trimming and J lost 4 bases, with 14 bases between them. Germline V gene lookup returns CDR1 SGHTA and CDR2 FQGNSA. This CDR3 spans 14 amino acids. The CDR3 protein is CASSRNREVYGYTF. For the CDR3, the DNA is TGTGCCAGCAGCAGAAACAGGGAGGTCTATGGCTACACCTTC.

The sample holds many counts of this clonotype. The gene calls are TRBV20-1 and TRBJ2-7; D is ambiguous. Between the trimmed V and J ends, which lost 3 bases and 5 bases, there was a span of 11 bases. Germline loops: CDR1 DFQATT, CDR2 SNEGSKA (reference sequence). This CDR3 contains 12 residues. In DNA, the CDR3 is TGCAGTGCTAGTCTCCAGCCCCACGAGCAGTACTTC. Protein: CSASLQPHEQYF.

The sample holds many counts of this clonotype. This chain links TRBV4-1 with TRBJ2-7; D is perhaps TRBD2 (5 bases). V was trimmed by 2 bases and J by 4 bases, leaving 12 bases between them. Germline V CDR1 and CDR2: MGHRA, YSYEKL. The CDR3 is made up of 14 amino acids. The CDR3: CASSQSTRGYEQYF. CDR3 nucleotide sequence: TGCGCCAGCAGCCAAAGCACCCGGGGTTACGAGCAGTACTTC.

Ten or more counts support this clonotype. The rearrangement joins TRBV20-1 to TRBJ2-7; D gene unclear. Germline CDR1 is DFQATT and CDR2 is SNEGSKA (reference sequence). Trimming cost V 4 bases and J 1 base, with 11 bases left between them. This CDR3 has 13 amino acids. Here the CDR3 DNA reads TGCAGTGCTAAAGAGGCCATTTCCTACGAGCAGTACTTC. Its translation: CSAKEAISYEQYF.

The CDR3 sequence is CSVGAGAWEQYF. CDR3 nucleotides: TGCAGCGTTGGGGCAGGGGCATGGGAGCAGTACTTC. The chain carries TRBV29-1 and TRBJ2-7; the D gene is possibly TRBD1 (6 bases). Trimming removed 4 bases at V and 7 bases at J, with 14 bases between. CDR3 length equals 12 residues. Looked up from germline, CDR1 is SQVTM and CDR2 is ANQGSEA.

The chain has TRBV25-1 and TRBJ2-7; D uncertain. This CDR3 region has 16 residues. V was pared by 11 bases and J by 3 bases, with 26 bases between. CDR1 is MGHDK and CDR2 is SYGVNS in the germline V gene. The CDR3 loop is CAWSATHREPLYEQYF. CDR3 sequence (DNA): TGTGCCTGGAGTGCCACCCATAGGGAACCCCTCTACGAGCAGTACTTC.

This clonotype was seen repeatedly, ten times or more. The gene calls are TRBV7-9 and TRBJ2-2; a possible D gene is TRBD1 (5 bases). This CDR3 has 13 amino acids. Trimming left V 5 bases short and J 5 bases short, with 9 bases between. The germline V gene has CDR1 SEHNR and CDR2 FQNEAQ (reference sequence). CDR3 nucleotides: TGTGCCAGCAGCACAAGGGGTACCGGGGAGCTGTTTTTT. Amino acid sequence: CASSTRGTGELFF.

This clonotype has a handful of counts. The chain couples TRBV18 to TRBJ2-2; D gene unclear. V shed 3 bases and J shed 7 bases, with 9 bases lying between them. The CDR3 covers 13 residues. From germline, CDR1 is KGHSH and CDR2 LQKENI. The CDR3 bases are TGTGCCAGCTCACCGGGGAACGACGGGGAGCTGTTTTTT. This translates into CASSPGNDGELFF.

The chain employs TRBV3-1 and TRBJ2-7; D may match TRBD1 or TRBD2 (5 bases each). CDR1 and CDR2 from the germline V gene are LGHDT and YNNKEL (reference sequence). The CDR3 is 13 residues long. Trimming cost V 2 bases and J 6 bases, with 11 bases left between them. Here the CDR3 DNA reads TGTGCCAGCAGCCAAACAGGAGGCGGCGAGCAGTACTTC. It translates to CASSQTGGGEQYF.

This clonotype was seen ten or more times. V is TRBV5-1 and J is TRBJ2-2; 9 bases are shared with TRBD2. The J segment lost 6 bases and the V segment lost 4 bases, leaving 13 bases of the junction unmatched. Germline CDR1 and CDR2: SGHRS and YFSETQ. The CDR3 runs 17 residues. This chain's CDR3 is CASSPRSAGGNAGELFF. The CDR3 DNA reads as TGCGCCAGCAGCCCAAGGTCAGCGGGAGGTAACGCCGGGGAGCTGTTTTTT.

This clonotype was observed many times. The rearrangement uses TRBV6-1 and TRBJ1-1; no firm D call. Germline assignment: CDR1 MNHNS and CDR2 SASEGT. There are 14 residues in the CDR3. V gave up 10 bases and J gave up 5 bases, with 20 bases separating them. For the CDR3, the DNA is TGTGCCACTTCCTCGAGGGTAAGAGAGACTGAAGCTTTCTTT. This codes for CATSSRVRETEAFF.

This chain connects TRBV19 to TRBJ2-5; 8 bases map to TRBD1. Germline CDR1 and CDR2: LNHDA and SQIVND (reference sequence). V was clipped by 10 bases and J by 4 bases; unmatched bases: 2. CDR3 length equals 11 residues. For the CDR3, the DNA is TGTGCCACCGGGACAGGAGAGACCCAGTACTTC. This encodes CATGTGETQYF.

This clonotype was seen at least ten times. The DNA for the CDR3 is TGTGCCAGCAGCCCAAGTGGGGACACTGAAGCTTTCTTT. This translates into CASSPSGDTEAFF. This chain connects TRBV7-3 to TRBJ1-1, with unresolved D. Germline values: CDR1 SGHTA, CDR2 FQGTGA. The CDR3 totals 13 residues. V lost 5 bases to trimming and J lost 3 bases, with 10 bases between them. The full variable domain, rest sourced from reference TRBV7-3 and TRBJ1-1, is GAGVSQTPSNKVTEKGKYVELRCDPISGHTALYWYRQSLGQGPEFLIYFQGTGAADDSGLPNDRFFAVRPEGSVSTLKIQRTERGDSAVYLCASSPSGDTEAFFGQGTRLTVV.

This clonotype was seen repeatedly, ten times or more. V is TRBV7-6 and J is TRBJ2-7; 12 positions agree with TRBD2. CDR1 is SGHVS and CDR2 is FNYEAQ in the germline V gene. V shed 1 base, J shed 5 bases, and the junction held 3 bases outside the gene matches. The CDR3 contains 15 residues. The CDR3 DNA reads as TGTGCCAGCAGCTTAGGCGGACTAGCGGGGCACGAGCAGTACTTC. It encodes CASSLGGLAGHEQYF.

The gene calls are TRBV20-1 and TRBJ2-5; D not certain. Germline lookup yields CDR1 DFQATT and CDR2 SNEGSKA (reference sequence). The CDR3 runs to 15 residues. The V end was cut by 2 bases, the J end by 0 bases, with 13 bases between. The CDR3 spells CSARRQVSYQETQYF. DNA for the CDR3: TGCAGTGCTAGACGGCAGGTGTCGTACCAAGAGACCCAGTACTTC.

This clonotype appeared many times. The rearrangement links TRBV15 to TRBJ1-4; no clear D gene. The germline CDR1 and CDR2 sequences are LNHNV and YYDKDF (reference sequence). CDR3 length: 14 amino acids. Deletions cut 2 bases from V and 0 bases from J, with 4 bases between. CDR3 protein: CATSRSPTNEKLFF. CDR3 DNA sequence: TGTGCCACCAGCAGATCTCCAACTAATGAAAAACTGTTTTTT. The full variable domain, completed using reference TRBV15 and TRBJ1-4, is DAMVIQNPRYQVTQFGKPVTLSCSQTLNHNVMYWYQQKSSQAPKLLFHYYDKDFNNEADTPDNFQSRRPNTSFCFLDIRSPGLGDTAMYLCATSRSPTNEKLFFGSGTQLSVL.

The V and J genes are TRBV12-3 or TRBV12-4 and TRBJ1-5; D is perhaps TRBD1 (5 bases). This CDR3 spans 13 amino acids. Trimming pared 7 bases from V and 11 bases from J, leaving 18 bases between. CDR3 DNA: TGTGCCAGCACCTCGGGGGGTTGGGAGACCCAGCATTTT. This codes for CASTSGGWETQHF.

This clonotype came up many times. V and J are TRBV12-3 or TRBV12-4 and TRBJ1-2, with D possibly TRBD1 on 5 matching bases. Trimming stripped 4 bases from V and 7 bases from J, with 25 bases between. The CDR3 sequence is 17 residues long. Here the CDR3 reads CASSSGTESIYVGGYTF. In DNA form, the CDR3 reads TGTGCCAGCAGTTCCGGGACTGAATCTATCTATGTTGGTGGCTACACCTTC.

The chain joins TRBV28 to TRBJ1-4; D unresolved. V was trimmed by 4 bases and J by 7 bases, leaving 16 bases between them. This CDR3 has 15 amino acids. Germline CDR1 MDHEN, CDR2 SYDVKM. DNA for the CDR3: TGTGCCAGCAGTTCACCGGGTCCCGGACGTGAAAAACTGTTTTTT. Translating it yields CASSSPGPGREKLFF.

This clonotype has a count of ten or more. The chain links TRBV19 to TRBJ1-5; TRBD1 might be the D (5 bases). CDR1 is LNHDA, CDR2 SQIVND, per germline (reference sequence). The length of the CDR3 is 13 residues. The ends were cut back, 10 bases at V and 6 bases at J, with 16 bases in the middle. The CDR3 protein is CATRGDPLQPQHF. Written as DNA, the CDR3 is TGTGCCACCAGAGGGGACCCCCTTCAGCCCCAGCATTTT.

CDR3 protein: CASSPFGGNTIYF. CDR3 DNA sequence: TGCGCCAGCAGCCCCTTCGGTGGAAACACCATATATTTT. The chain combines TRBV4-1 with TRBJ1-3; D is ambiguous. This CDR3 contains 13 residues. Germline V gene sequence: CDR1 MGHRA, CDR2 YSYEKL. Between the trimmed V and J ends, which lost 4 bases and 3 bases, there was a span of 7 bases.

This clonotype was seen ten or more times. The chain carries TRBV15 and TRBJ2-7, with a possible D match to TRBD2 (5 bases). V was cut by 5 bases and J by 4 bases, with 21 bases left in between. Germline V CDR1 and CDR2: LNHNV, YYDKDF (reference sequence). This CDR3 spans 16 amino acids. DNA for the CDR3: TGTGCCACCAGCCGCGATGACTACCCTGGGAAATACGAGCAGTACTTC. This gives the protein CATSRDDYPGKYEQYF.

The chain links TRBV6-1 to TRBJ2-5, with a tentative D call TRBD2 (5 bases). The V gene lost 8 bases and the J gene lost 5 bases, with 18 bases spanning the gap. The CDR3 runs 14 residues. Germline lookup yields CDR1 MNHNS and CDR2 SASEGT. The CDR3 sequence is CASGSLGGRETQYF. Written as DNA, the CDR3 is TGTGCCAGCGGGAGTTTAGGCGGCCGGGAGACCCAGTACTTC.

The V gene is TRBV10-3, the J gene TRBJ2-2, with 8 bases matching TRBD1. The CDR3 spans 15 residues. Germline CDR1 and CDR2: ENHRY and SYGVKD. The J segment lost 1 base and the V segment lost 2 bases, leaving 0 bases of the junction unmatched. DNA of the CDR3: TGTGCCATCAGTGAGGGGACAGGGAACACCGGGGAGCTGTTTTTT. The encoded protein is CAISEGTGNTGELFF.

Remarks on this clonotype: Sequence at one end of the junction differs from germline and may be a read error. This chain links TRBV11-3 with TRBJ1-2; D remains unclear. The germline V gene has CDR1 SGHNT and CDR2 YENEEA. The CDR3 is 15 amino acids. CDR3 DNA sequence: TGCGCCAGCAGCTTAGATCCCACCGGGGACTATGGCTACACCTTC. It is translated as CASSLDPTGDYGYTF.

This clonotype was seen more than once but under ten times. This rearrangement joins TRBV28 to TRBJ1-2; a possible D gene is TRBD1 (5 bases). V lost 2 bases and J lost 2, with 9 bases in between. Germline V CDR1 and CDR2: MDHEN, SYDVKM. This CDR3 is 14 amino acids long. The chain's CDR3 is CASSLQGGNYGYTF. CDR3 DNA sequence: TGTGCCAGCAGTTTACAGGGAGGCAACTATGGCTACACCTTC.